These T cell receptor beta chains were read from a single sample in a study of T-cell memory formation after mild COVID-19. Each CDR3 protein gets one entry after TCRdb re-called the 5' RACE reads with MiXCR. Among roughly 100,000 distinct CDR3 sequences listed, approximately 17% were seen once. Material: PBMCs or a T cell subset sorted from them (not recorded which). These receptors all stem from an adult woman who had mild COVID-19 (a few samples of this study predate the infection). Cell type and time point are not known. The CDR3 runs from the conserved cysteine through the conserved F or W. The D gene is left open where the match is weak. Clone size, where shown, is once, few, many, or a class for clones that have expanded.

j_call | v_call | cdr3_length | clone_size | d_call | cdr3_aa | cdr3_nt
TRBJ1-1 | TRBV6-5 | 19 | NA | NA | CASSYQVPGQLPGNTEAFF | TGTGCCAGCAGTTACCAAGTGCCGGGACAACTACCAGGGAACACTGAAGCTTTCTTT
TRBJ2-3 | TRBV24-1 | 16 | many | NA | CATSSSSILDTDTQYF | TGTGCCACCAGTAGTAGTAGCATTTTAGACACAGATACGCAGTATTTT
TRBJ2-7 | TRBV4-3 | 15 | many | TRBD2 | CASSQGREGRYEQYF | TGCGCCAGCAGCCAAGGGCGGGAGGGCCGCTACGAGCAGTACTTC
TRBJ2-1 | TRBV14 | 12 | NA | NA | CASSQDSTRRLF | TGTGCCAGCAGCCAAGATAGTACGCGGAGGCTCTTC
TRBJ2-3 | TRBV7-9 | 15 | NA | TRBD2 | CASSLWTSGPDTQYF | TGTGCCAGCAGCTTATGGACTAGCGGCCCAGATACGCAGTATTTT
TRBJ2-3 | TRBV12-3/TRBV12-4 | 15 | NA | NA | CASSLWGGAVDTQYF | TGTGCCAGCAGCCTCTGGGGGGGGGCGGTAGATACGCAGTATTTT
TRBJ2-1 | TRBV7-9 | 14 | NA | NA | CASPLGSSYNEQFF | TGTGCCAGCCCCCTAGGTAGCTCCTACAATGAGCAGTTCTTC
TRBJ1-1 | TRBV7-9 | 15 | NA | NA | CASSFKGGPNTEAFF | TGTGCCAGCAGCTTCAAAGGGGGACCGAACACTGAAGCTTTCTTT
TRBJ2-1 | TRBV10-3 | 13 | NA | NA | CAISRPVYNEQFF | TGTGCCATCAGCCGGCCCGTTTACAATGAGCAGTTCTTC
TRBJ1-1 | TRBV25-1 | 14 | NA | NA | CASKLDGGAAEAFF | TGTGCCAGCAAGCTCGATGGGGGCGCGGCTGAAGCTTTCTTT
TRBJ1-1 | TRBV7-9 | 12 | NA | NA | CASSLAGNEAFF | TGTGCCAGCAGCTTAGCGGGTAACGAAGCTTTCTTT
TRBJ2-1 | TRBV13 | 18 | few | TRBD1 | CASSLGSQGTGSYNEQFF | TGTGCCAGCAGCTTAGGATCACAGGGGACAGGGAGCTACAATGAGCAGTTCTTC
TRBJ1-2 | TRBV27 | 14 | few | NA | CASSLMPGPYGYTF | TGTGCCAGCAGTTTAATGCCGGGACCGTATGGCTACACCTTC
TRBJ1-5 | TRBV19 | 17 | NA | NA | CASSMGPGKGLGQPQHF | TGTGCCAGTAGTATGGGCCCGGGGAAGGGGTTGGGTCAGCCCCAGCATTTT
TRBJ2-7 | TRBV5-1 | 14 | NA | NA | CASSLARTTYEQYF | TGCGCCAGCAGCTTGGCCCGGACGACCTACGAGCAGTACTTC
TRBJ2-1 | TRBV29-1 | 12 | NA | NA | CSVEGPVNEQFF | TGCAGCGTTGAAGGCCCTGTAAATGAGCAGTTCTTC
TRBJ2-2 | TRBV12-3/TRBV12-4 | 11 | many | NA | CASSLSGELFF | TGTGCCAGCAGTTTAAGCGGGGAGCTGTTTTTT
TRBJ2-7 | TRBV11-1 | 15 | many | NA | CASRFRGTYSYEQYF | TGTGCCAGCAGATTTAGGGGTACCTACTCCTACGAGCAGTACTTC
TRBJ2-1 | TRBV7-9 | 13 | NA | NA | CASSSTEYNEQFF | TGTGCCAGCAGCTCGACAGAGTACAATGAGCAGTTCTTC
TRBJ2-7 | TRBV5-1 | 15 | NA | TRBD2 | CASSLYGGSLYEQYF | TGCGCCAGCAGCTTGTATGGCGGGAGCCTCTACGAGCAGTACTTC